These 23 T cell receptor beta chains came from one sample sequenced in a study of Ad26.COV2.S vaccination and SARS-CoV-2 variants (dated by TCRdb to the early 2020s). The label giving this sample's treatment or condition can be read as: roughly 18 received Ad26.COV2.S at low or high dose, single or two shots; roughly five received placebo; per-sample allocation not given. Repertoires of vaccine and placebo recipients were sequenced from samples taken on day 63 after the first injection. Libraries were prepared through the immunoSEQ multiplex PCR assay. TCRdb mirrors the immuneACCESS table, restricted to in-frame sequences. Some clones are absent from its copies; in checked studies, under half trace to an unresolved V gene, and the reason for the others is unknown. For this sample there are hundreds of thousands of clones; roughly 90% appear just once. Of the sample, roughly 1.5% falls within the top ten clones.

The source was peripheral blood, collected in a trial of Ad26.COV2.S vaccine versus placebo. The source is a person aged 18-60 years who received the Ad26.COV2.S COVID-19 vaccine or a placebo.

This chain links TRBV27 with TRBJ1-6; TRBD1 might be the D (5 bases). Looked up from germline, CDR1 is MNHEY and CDR2 is SMNVEV (reference sequence). CDR3 length: 13 amino acids. V dropped 5 bases and J dropped 10 bases, with 12 bases sitting between them. Written as DNA, the CDR3 is TGTGCCAGCAGTCAACAGGATCGGTCACCCCTCCACTTT. It codes for CASSQQDRSPLHF.

The rearrangement links TRBV6-6 to TRBJ1-5; tentative D call: TRBD1 (5 bases). CDR1 is MNHNY and CDR2 is SVGAGI in the germline V gene (reference sequence). The CDR3 contains 19 residues. V lost 5 bases and J lost 0, with 23 bases in between. CDR3 sequence (DNA): TGTGCCAGCAGTCTAAGTGAATTCTTAAGGGGATATAGCAATCAGCCCCAGCATTTT. Amino acid sequence: CASSLSEFLRGYSNQPQHF.

The chain couples TRBV24-1 to TRBJ2-7; 8 bases align to TRBD2. Germline CDR1 and CDR2: KGHDR and SFDVKD. V shed 1 base and J 6 bases; nucleotides not matched to a gene: 1. CDR3 size: 13 residues. The CDR3 sequence is CATSDFGLAEQYF. For the CDR3, the DNA is TGTGCCACCAGTGATTTCGGACTAGCCGAGCAGTACTTC.

The chain recombines TRBV3-1 (or the pseudogene TRBV3-2) with TRBJ1-2, with no clear D. Trimming removed 1 base at V and 4 bases at J, with 10 bases between. Germline CDR1 LGHDT, CDR2 YNNKEL (reference sequence). The CDR3 contains 14 residues. The CDR3 region has the DNA TGTGCCAGCAGCCAAGCGACACCGGTCTATGGCTACACCTTC. Amino acid sequence: CASSQATPVYGYTF.

The chain recombines TRBV27 with TRBJ1-4; D ambiguous. Trimming cost V 5 bases and J 6 bases, with 10 bases left between them. This CDR3 contains 13 residues. Germline V CDR1 and CDR2: MNHEY, SMNVEV (reference sequence). The CDR3 is CASSRREDEKLFF. The CDR3 DNA is TGTGCCAGCAGTCGACGGGAGGATGAAAAACTGTTTTTT.

This clone was observed a single time. Here the CDR3 DNA reads TGTGCCACCAGCAGAGAACCGGGACAGGGAAGGCAGCCCCAGCATTTT. Its protein product is CATSREPGQGRQPQHF. The gene calls are TRBV15 and TRBJ1-5, with TRBD1 matching over 9 bases. With 0 bases clipped from V and 7 bases from J, the junction kept 7 bases outside the gene matches. CDR3 length equals 16 residues. Per the germline V gene, CDR1 is LNHNV and CDR2 is YYDKDF (reference sequence).

The rearrangement joins TRBV18 to TRBJ1-1, with D possibly TRBD1 on 5 matching bases. CDR3 length: 15 residues. V lost 2 bases to trimming and J lost 1 base, with 11 bases between them. From germline, CDR1 is KGHSH and CDR2 LQKENI. The DNA of the CDR3 is TGTGCCAGCTCACCAAGGGGTACAAAGAACACTGAAGCTTTCTTT. This encodes CASSPRGTKNTEAFF.

The J gene is TRBJ2-7, the V gene TRBV7-8; either TRBD1 or TRBD2 may fit D (5 bases each). The length of the CDR3 is 15 residues. From germline, CDR1 is SGHVS and CDR2 FQNEAQ. Trimming cost V 5 bases and J 7 bases, with 21 bases left between them. The CDR3, as DNA: TGTGCCAGCAGCCTAAGACGGGACCCCACGGGGGAGCAGTACTTC. Amino acids: CASSLRRDPTGEQYF. Complete variable domain (other parts from reference TRBV7-8 and TRBJ2-7): GAGVSQSPRYKVAKRGQDVALRCDPISGHVSLFWYQQALGQGPEFLTYFQNEAQLDKSGLPSDRFFAERPEGSVSTLKIQRTQQEDSAVYLCASSLRRDPTGEQYFGPGTRLTVT.

The CDR3 loop reads CASSLQETGELFF. CDR3 DNA: TGCGCCAGCAGCTTGCAGGAAACCGGGGAGCTGTTTTTT. V gene TRBV5-1 combines with J gene TRBJ2-2; no clear D. V was pared by 1 base and J by 5 bases, with 6 bases between. This CDR3 has 13 amino acids. CDR1 and CDR2 from the germline V gene are SGHRS and YFSETQ.

The V gene is TRBV12-5, the J gene TRBJ2-2; no reliable D call. The CDR3 is 16 amino acids. The germline V gene has CDR1 LGHNT and CDR2 FRNRAP. The germline V and J ends were trimmed by 6 bases and 2 bases, with 16 bases remaining between them. CDR3 nucleotides: TGTGCTAGTGGCTCGGGCCCAAGCGATAACACCGGGGAGCTGTTTTTT. Amino acids: CASGSGPSDNTGELFF. Filled out from reference TRBV12-5 and TRBJ2-2, the complete variable domain reads DARVTQTPRHKVTEMGQEVTMRCQPILGHNTVFWYRQTMMQGLELLAYFRNRAPLDDSGMPKDRFSAEMPDATLATLKIQPSEPRDSAVYFCASGSGPSDNTGELFFGEGSRLTVL.

V and J are TRBV11-2 and TRBJ2-5; TRBD1 might be the D (7 bases). This CDR3 is built from 16 residues. Germline V gene data show CDR1 as SGHAT and CDR2 as FQNNGV. The V and J ends lost 5 bases and 1 base respectively, with 17 bases between them. CDR3 DNA: TGTGCCAGCAGCGGGCGGGACAGAGAGATCCAAGAGACCCAGTACTTC. Translated, it gives CASSGRDREIQETQYF.

This clone is a singleton in its sample. The genes are TRBV5-1 and TRBJ1-3; unclear D gene. The CDR3 contains 14 residues. Germline assignment: CDR1 SGHRS and CDR2 YFSETQ. Between the trimmed V and J ends, which lost 1 base and 0 bases, there was a span of 5 bases. The CDR3 coding sequence is TGCGCCAGCAGCTTGAGCTTCTCTGGAAACACCATATATTTT. Residues: CASSLSFSGNTIYF.

The chain is built from TRBV24-1 and TRBJ1-5; 12 nucleotides match TRBD1. Germline CDR1 KGHDR, CDR2 SFDVKD. The CDR3 is 17 amino acids. Losses at the gene ends were 4 bases for V and 7 bases for J; bases not matched to a gene: 10. The CDR3 nucleotides read TGTGCCACCAGTGACTCCGGGACAGGGGGCGCATTGCAGCCCCAGCATTTT. Its protein product is CATSDSGTGGALQPQHF.

The gene calls are TRBV30 and TRBJ2-7; 13 nucleotides line up with TRBD2. CDR3 length equals 16 residues. Germline loops: CDR1 GTSNPN, CDR2 SVGIG (reference sequence). The V and J ends lost 2 bases and 3 bases, in that order; junction bases with no gene match: 7. The chain's CDR3 is CAWSLTGLAGLYEQYF. The CDR3 bases are TGTGCCTGGAGTCTCACGGGACTAGCGGGGCTCTACGAGCAGTACTTC.

The chain uses TRBV27 and TRBJ1-1; a weak D match, TRBD1 (5 bases). V lost 3 bases, J lost 0 bases, and 5 bases lay in between. The CDR3 contains 13 residues. Germline CDR1 MNHEY, CDR2 SMNVEV (reference sequence). The CDR3 DNA reads as TGTGCCAGCAGTTTCAGGGTGAACACTGAAGCTTTCTTT. Protein: CASSFRVNTEAFF.

V is TRBV11-3 and J is TRBJ2-3; TRBD2 might be the D (6 bases). The CDR3 loop spans 16 amino acids. Germline V gene sequence: CDR1 SGHNT, CDR2 YENEEA. V was clipped by 0 bases and J by 9 bases, with 19 bases between them. The CDR3 sequence: CASSLDQSGGMGTQYF. DNA for the CDR3: TGTGCCAGCAGCTTAGATCAGAGCGGCGGGATGGGGACGCAGTATTTT.

This chain connects TRBV27 to TRBJ1-2; D remains ambiguous. CDR3 length equals 15 residues. Germline values: CDR1 MNHEY, CDR2 SMNVEV (reference sequence). Trimming shortened V by 0 bases and J by 4 bases, and 12 bases separated the two germline ends. This CDR3 reads CASSLSPGITYGYTF. The CDR3 DNA reads TGTGCCAGCAGTTTATCCCCGGGAATCACCTATGGCTACACCTTC.

CDR3 protein: CATSDSRDGYTF. The CDR3 nucleotides are TGTGCCACCAGTGATAGCAGGGATGGCTACACCTTC. The chain uses TRBV24-1 and TRBJ1-2, with D maybe TRBD1 (5 bases). CDR3 size: 12 residues. Germline CDR1 is KGHDR and CDR2 is SFDVKD. V was shortened by 3 bases and J by 6 bases, with 7 bases between the two germline ends.

The rearrangement joins TRBV6-2 or TRBV6-3 to TRBJ1-2; D not resolved. V was cut by 2 bases and J by 0 bases, with 4 bases left in between. The CDR3 is 13 amino acids. CDR1 is MNHEY and CDR2 is SVGEGT in the germline V gene. CDR3 DNA sequence: TGTGCCAGCAGTTACAGAGCTAACTATGGCTACACCTTC. Residues: CASSYRANYGYTF.

This chain connects TRBV5-1 to TRBJ2-5; a possible D gene is TRBD2 (5 bases). The ends were cut back, 2 bases at V and 4 bases at J, with 9 bases in the middle. Looked up from germline, CDR1 is SGHRS and CDR2 is YFSETQ. The CDR3 length is 13 residues. The CDR3 spells CASSFRGLETQYF. CDR3 nucleotide sequence: TGCGCCAGCAGCTTTAGAGGGTTAGAGACCCAGTACTTC.

The CDR3 is CAAAAGASTDTQYF. CDR3 sequence (DNA): TGTGCCGCTGCGGCAGGAGCTAGCACAGATACGCAGTATTTT. The genes are TRBV3-1 (or the pseudogene TRBV3-2) and TRBJ2-3; D ambiguous. The V and J ends lost 11 bases and 0 bases respectively, with 15 bases between them. CDR1 and CDR2 from the germline V gene are LGHDT and YNNKEL (reference sequence). CDR3 length equals 14 residues.

The V and J genes are TRBV10-3 and TRBJ2-7; 9 nucleotides line up with TRBD2. CDR3 size: 15 residues. V trimming: 4 bases; J trimming: 6 bases; junction bases outside the gene matches: 10. Per germline, CDR1 ENHRY and CDR2 SYGVKD. As DNA, the CDR3 is TGTGCCATCAGTGCCGGCGGGGGGGCTAGTGGCGAGCAGTACTTC. Encoded protein: CAISAGGGASGEQYF.

The chain links TRBV27 to TRBJ2-7; no clear D gene. V gave up 5 bases and J gave up 0 bases, with 11 bases separating them. The CDR3 totals 14 residues. Germline V gene lookup returns CDR1 MNHEY and CDR2 SMNVEV (reference sequence). Written as DNA, the CDR3 is TGTGCCAGCAGTCCAGACTTGGACTCCTACGAGCAGTACTTC. Translating gives CASSPDLDSYEQYF.